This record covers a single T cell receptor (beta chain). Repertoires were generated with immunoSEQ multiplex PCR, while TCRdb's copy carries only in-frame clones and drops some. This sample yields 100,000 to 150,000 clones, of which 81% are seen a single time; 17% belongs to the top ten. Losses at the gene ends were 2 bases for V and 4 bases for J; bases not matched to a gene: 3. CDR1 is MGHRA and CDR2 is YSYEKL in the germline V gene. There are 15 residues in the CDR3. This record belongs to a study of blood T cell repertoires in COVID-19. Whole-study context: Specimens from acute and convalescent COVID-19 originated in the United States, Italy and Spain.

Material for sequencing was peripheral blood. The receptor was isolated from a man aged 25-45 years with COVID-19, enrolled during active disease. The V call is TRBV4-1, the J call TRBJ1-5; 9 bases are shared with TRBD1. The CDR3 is CASSQRGQGNQPQHF. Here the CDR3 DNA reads TGCGCCAGCAGCCAACGGGGACAGGGTAATCAGCCCCAGCATTTT.